This T cell receptor beta chain was captured in a study of shared clonotypes between healthy human individuals. On the study more broadly: A donor's plate count was three for CD4 naive and three for CD4 memory; CD8 naive had two and CD8 memory one. Study findings and constraints: Exclusively blood specimens were collected; tissue repertoires likely differ.

Investigators spread the genomic DNA of each subset evenly over several immunoSEQ plates. TCRdb keeps only in-frame clones here, not all; method: immunoSEQ multiplex PCR. Here the sample spans 550,000 to 700,000 clones, 73% being singletons. This clone was detected once. Its matching antigen is unknown. The trim removed 4 bases at V and 5 bases at J, leaving 5 bases unmatched. Germline lookup yields CDR1 SGHDT and CDR2 YYEEEE. This CDR3 comprises 15 residues. The chain combines TRBV5-6 with TRBJ2-5, with 13 bases identical to TRBD2. Material: memory CD4+ T cells sorted from blood. The subset is: CD45RA-negative fraction. The sequence came from a woman in her 30s in good health. CDR3 loop: CASSVKLAGGETQYF. CDR3 coding DNA: TGTGCCAGCAGCGTTAAACTAGCGGGGGGGGAGACCCAGTACTTC.